The 20 T cell receptor beta chains given below trace back to one sample, sequenced in a study of CD8 T cells in ankylosing spondylitis. TCRdb ran MiXCR on the 5' RACE reads and lists one entry per CDR3 protein. Found here are hundreds of thousands of distinct CDR3 sequences, 10% of them singletons; the top ten hold 20% to 25%. Material: blood, either unsorted or a sorted T cell fraction (not recorded which). The receptors shown here come from a male donor with ankylosing spondylitis or in good health (not recorded which).

In this sample, this clonotype turned up many times. CDR3 sequence: CASSFSGGTQETQYF. CDR3 DNA: TGTGCCAGCAGCTTTAGCGGGGGTACTCAAGAGACCCAGTACTTC. This sequence joins TRBV7-3 and TRBJ2-5, with 9 bases lining up with TRBD2. This CDR3 comprises 15 residues. CDR1 and CDR2 (germline): SGHTA, FQGTGA. J was trimmed by 2 bases and V by 3 bases; bases with no gene match: 4.

Of note for this clonotype: The junction departs from germline at one end; a sequencing error may be responsible. The rearrangement uses TRBV7-7 and TRBJ2-5; 9 nucleotides align to TRBD1. This CDR3 is 13 amino acids long. Per the germline V gene, CDR1 is SSHAT and CDR2 is FNYEAQ (reference sequence). The DNA for the CDR3 is TGTGCTAGCAGCGTAGGACAGGGGAAGACCCAGTACTTC. Translating it yields CASSVGQGKTQYF.

This clonotype has only a few counts. This chain joins TRBV28 and TRBJ2-7; D not certain. CDR3 length: 14 residues. Trimming left V 1 base short and J 1 base short, with 8 bases between. Germline CDR1 reads MDHEN; CDR2 reads SYDVKM. The CDR3: CASSLFRKSYEQYF. For the CDR3, the DNA is TGTGCCAGCAGTTTATTTCGAAAATCCTACGAGCAGTACTTC.

This clonotype was counted at least ten times. The chain employs TRBV5-1 and TRBJ1-2; 8 nucleotides align to TRBD1. The CDR3 totals 16 residues. The V gene's germline CDR1 is SGHRS and CDR2 YFSETQ. The ends lost 0 bases at V and 4 bases at J; junction bases unmatched: 8. The CDR3 region is CASSLGVAGGTYGYTF. CDR3 nucleotide sequence: TGCGCCAGCAGCTTGGGAGTGGCAGGGGGCACCTATGGCTACACCTTC.

This clonotype appeared many times. The V and J genes are TRBV9 and TRBJ1-5, with TRBD1 matching 8 bases. Per germline, CDR1 SGDLS and CDR2 YYNGEE. V shed 3 bases, J shed 3 bases, and the junction held 5 bases outside the gene matches. The CDR3 consists of 15 residues. Here the CDR3 DNA reads TGTGCCAGCAGCGAACGGGACAGGCCCAATCAGCCCCAGCATTTT. It specifies CASSERDRPNQPQHF.

This clonotype was detected many times. The rearrangement joins TRBV6-5 to TRBJ1-5, with TRBD1 matching 7 bases. CDR1 is MNHEY and CDR2 is SVGAGI in the germline V gene. Trimming at V came to 2 bases and at J to 0 bases, leaving 10 bases not matched to a gene. CDR3 length: 18 residues. The CDR3, as DNA: TGTGCCAGCAGTTACCTTAAGGACAGGAAGGGTAGCAATCAGCCCCAGCATTTT. This translates into CASSYLKDRKGSNQPQHF.

The table lists this clonotype with many counts. J is TRBJ2-5 and V is TRBV20-1, with 11 positions matching TRBD2. The CDR3 runs 15 residues. Germline V CDR1 and CDR2: DFQATT, SNEGSKA (reference sequence). The CDR3 coding sequence is TGCAGCTCAGCTAGCGGGGGGCAACCCCAAGAGACCCAGTACTTC. It is translated as CSSASGGQPQETQYF.

There are many counts of this clonotype. This rearrangement joins TRBV5-1 to TRBJ1-2, with 11 bases identical to TRBD1. V dropped 6 bases and J dropped 4; count of bases not matched to a gene: 11. This CDR3 spans 16 amino acids. CDR1 and CDR2 (germline): SGHRS, YFSETQ. CDR3 protein: CASTRDRGDSSYGYTF. DNA for the CDR3: TGCGCCAGCACTCGGGACAGGGGGGACTCATCCTATGGCTACACCTTC.

Regarding this clonotype: The conserved closing phenylalanine or tryptophan is absent in this CDR3, likely reflecting a read error. The chain joins TRBV29-1 to TRBJ2-5; tentative D call: TRBD2 (7 bases). V was pared by 6 bases and J by 5 bases, with 19 bases between. Per germline, CDR1 SQVTM and CDR2 ANQGSEA. This CDR3 comprises 14 residues. The CDR3 sequence is CSVAASGGRETQYL. CDR3 sequence (DNA): TGCAGCGTCGCAGCATCGGGGGGCCGGGAGACCCAGTACCTC.

This clonotype has a count of ten or more. The chain uses TRBV12-3 or TRBV12-4 and TRBJ2-1; D might be TRBD2 (6 bases). V was pared by 6 bases and J by 9 bases, with 15 bases between. CDR3 size: 13 residues. The CDR3 DNA reads as TGTGCCAGCAGGACCGGAGGGGATAGTGAGCAGTTCTTC. This sequence encodes CASRTGGDSEQFF.

This clonotype was counted ten times or more. V and J are TRBV20-1 and TRBJ1-1; perhaps TRBD1 as D (5 bases). Germline lookup yields CDR1 DFQATT and CDR2 SNEGSKA (reference sequence). Between the trimmed V and J ends, which lost 6 bases and 1 base, there was a span of 15 bases. The CDR3 extends over 14 amino acids. The CDR3 is CSAHRGAGNTEAFF. The CDR3, as DNA: TGCAGTGCCCATCGAGGGGCAGGGAACACTGAAGCTTTCTTT.

On this clonotype itself: The junction departs from germline at one end; a sequencing error may be responsible. This chain joins TRBV7-9 and TRBJ1-2, with D perhaps TRBD1 (5 bases). The germline V gene encodes CDR1 SEHNR and CDR2 FQNEAQ (reference sequence). This CDR3 region has 13 residues. The CDR3 loop is CASSAGTEDGDTF. The CDR3 bases are TGTGCCAGCAGCGCCGGGACTGAGGATGGCGACACCTTC.

This clonotype was found many times. J is TRBJ1-6 and V is TRBV5-1; a possible D gene is TRBD1 (5 bases). CDR1 is SGHRS, CDR2 YFSETQ, per germline. Trimming pared 0 bases from V and 0 bases from J, leaving 10 bases between. The CDR3 runs 17 residues. As DNA, the CDR3 is TGCGCCAGCAGCTTGGGACCGGGACCCTCCTATAATTCACCCCTCCACTTT. It yields the protein CASSLGPGPSYNSPLHF.

In this sample, this clonotype turned up many times. The rearrangement uses TRBV24-1 and TRBJ2-5; D is unresolved. Germline lookup yields CDR1 KGHDR and CDR2 SFDVKD. This CDR3 region has 13 residues. V shed 7 bases and J shed 2 bases, with 10 bases lying between them. The CDR3 DNA reads as TGTGCCACCAGCGGAGCAGTACAAGAGACCCAGTACTTC. Amino acids: CATSGAVQETQYF.

This clonotype was observed at least ten times. The chain employs TRBV7-9 and TRBJ1-4, with 10 bases that match TRBD1. Trimming at V came to 5 bases and at J to 7 bases, leaving 4 bases not matched to a gene. CDR3 size: 14 residues. Germline-derived CDR1 and CDR2 are SEHNR and FQNEAQ (reference sequence). In nucleotides, the CDR3 is TGTGCCAGCAGCAACCGGGACAGGGGTGAAAAACTGTTTTTT. It yields the protein CASSNRDRGEKLFF.

In its sample, this clonotype was seen many times. This chain connects TRBV12-3 or TRBV12-4 to TRBJ2-1; D gene ambiguous. Trimming took off 9 bases at V and 4 bases at J, with 10 bases between the two ends. The CDR3 has 12 residues. DNA for the CDR3: TGTGCCAGTTTAAATGGATACAATGAGCAGTTCTTC. Translation gives CASLNGYNEQFF.

This clonotype was seen many times. The chain joins TRBV29-1 to TRBJ1-3; D is undetermined. V gave up 6 bases and J gave up 3 bases, with 12 bases separating them. The CDR3 contains 13 residues. CDR1 and CDR2 (germline): SQVTM, ANQGSEA. CDR3 in DNA: TGCAGCGTCCCGGGCCAGCATGGAAACACCATATATTTT. This translates into CSVPGQHGNTIYF.

This clonotype was counted at least ten times. The V and J genes are TRBV5-1 and TRBJ2-7; 7 positions match TRBD1. Trimming at V came to 0 bases and at J to 5 bases, leaving 5 bases not matched to a gene. Germline CDR1 and CDR2: SGHRS and YFSETQ. The CDR3 is made up of 14 amino acids. CDR3 amino acids: CASSLGRGGDEQYF. In DNA form, the CDR3 reads TGCGCCAGCAGCTTGGGTCGAGGGGGCGACGAGCAGTACTTC. Filled out from reference TRBV5-1 and TRBJ2-7, the complete variable domain reads KAGVTQTPRYLIKTRGQQVTLSCSPISGHRSVSWYQQTPGQGLQFLFEYFSETQRNKGNFPGRFSGRQFSNSRSEMNVSTLELGDSALYLCASSLGRGGDEQYFGPGTRLTVT.

The sample holds many counts of this clonotype. The gene calls are TRBV3-1 and TRBJ2-1; no reliable D call. V shed 0 bases and J shed 2 bases, with 8 bases lying between them. CDR3 length: 15 residues. Germline CDR1 reads LGHDT; CDR2 reads YNNKEL (reference sequence). The CDR3 nucleotides are TGTGCCAGCAGCCAAGATCACCTGCCCTACAATGAGCAGTTCTTC. Translating it yields CASSQDHLPYNEQFF.

In this sample, this clonotype turned up a few times. The chain uses TRBV20-1 and TRBJ2-6; 9 bases match TRBD2. The CDR3 is 17 amino acids. V trimming: 3 bases; J trimming: 1 base; junction bases outside the gene matches: 7. Germline CDR1 and CDR2: DFQATT and SNEGSKA (reference sequence). The DNA of the CDR3 is TGCAGTGCTAGGAAGCTAGCGGGGCGATCTGGGGCCAACGTCCTGACTTTC. Translated, it gives CSARKLAGRSGANVLTF.